The text below deals with one T cell receptor (beta chain). There is no known antigen for this receptor. No clone much larger than this one lies a single base away; base qualities are absent. Clipping removes 1 base from V and 7 bases from J, with 1 as the unmatched junction base count. The CDR1 and CDR2 encoded by the germline V gene are SGHTA and FQGTGA. The CDR3 runs 14 amino acids, cysteine and phenylalanine included. The read is trimmed to its CDR3 DNA, 42 bases read in frame from base 1. These data come from a study of control samples from healthy donors and cancer patients (TCRdb year 2020). The receptor library was made with the immunoSEQ multiplex PCR assay. TCRdb limited this immuneACCESS table to in-frame rearrangements with V and J called. A share of clones is missing; checked studies link under half to unresolved V genes, and the rest is unexplained. The sample table contains 70,000 or so clones; only one count was recorded for under 90% of them. The ten largest clones capture under 20% of the sample.

What was sequenced was PBMCs. This receptor was identified in a man in his sixties with lung cancer. The V and J genes are TRBV7-3 and TRBJ1-4; TRBD1 matches 9 bases in the middle. For the CDR3, the sequence is CASSLMGQGEKLFF. In nucleotide form, the sequence is TGTGCCAGCAGCTTAATGGGACAGGGTGAAAAACTGTTTTTT.